This T cell receptor (beta chain) was identified in a study of shared T cell receptors in the human thymus. V shed 6 bases and J shed 4 bases, with 13 bases lying between them. The CDR3 loop spans 14 amino acids. From germline, CDR1 is SNHLY and CDR2 FYNNEI. The data were produced by immunoSEQ multiplex PCR, yet TCRdb's version contains in-frame clones alone and is incomplete. The table lists more than 550,000 clones, approximately 89% of them singletons, with approximately 0.0097% in the top ten. The sample was also reused in another study, on human thymus T cells.

The chain employs TRBV2 and TRBJ1-5; weak D call: TRBD1 (5 bases). This clonotype originated in a boy younger than two with a congenital heart defect. The sequenced sample was thymocytes. The CDR3 reads CASRPQGDNQPQHF. DNA for the CDR3: TGTGCCAGCAGACCTCAGGGCGATAATCAGCCCCAGCATTTT.